This record covers a single T cell receptor beta chain. Antigen: not known. Clones were sequenced by immunoSEQ multiplex PCR, and TCRdb holds only the in-frame ones, with some missing. The table lists around 26,000 clones, around 71% of them singletons. Each patient with chemo-refractory metastatic non-small-cell lung cancer was treated with focal radiation plus CTLA-4 blockade using ipilimumab. This sample is drawn from a study of radiotherapy plus CTLA-4 blockade in lung cancer. Study background: For around 18% of patients, objective responses occurred, and roughly 31% had disease control. Study results and limitations: The study found tumor-derived TCR clones expanded in blood after radiotherapy plus ipilimumab. The best prediction of response reportedly came from early blood T cell clone dynamics, with interferon-beta.

The CDR3 sequence is 13 residues long. Trimming shortened V by 5 bases and J by 11 bases, and 16 bases separated the two germline ends. Germline loops: CDR1 SEHNR, CDR2 FQNEAQ (reference sequence). The clonotype comes from a human donor with non-small cell lung cancer whose response to radiotherapy plus ipilimumab could not be evaluated. The material sequenced was peripheral blood, taken from a patient treated with radiotherapy plus ipilimumab. The V and J genes are TRBV7-9 and TRBJ2-4, with a possible D match to TRBD1 (6 bases). CDR3 bases: TGTGCCAGCAGCCAGACGGACGCAGGGGTTCAGTACTTC. Translation: CASSQTDAGVQYF.